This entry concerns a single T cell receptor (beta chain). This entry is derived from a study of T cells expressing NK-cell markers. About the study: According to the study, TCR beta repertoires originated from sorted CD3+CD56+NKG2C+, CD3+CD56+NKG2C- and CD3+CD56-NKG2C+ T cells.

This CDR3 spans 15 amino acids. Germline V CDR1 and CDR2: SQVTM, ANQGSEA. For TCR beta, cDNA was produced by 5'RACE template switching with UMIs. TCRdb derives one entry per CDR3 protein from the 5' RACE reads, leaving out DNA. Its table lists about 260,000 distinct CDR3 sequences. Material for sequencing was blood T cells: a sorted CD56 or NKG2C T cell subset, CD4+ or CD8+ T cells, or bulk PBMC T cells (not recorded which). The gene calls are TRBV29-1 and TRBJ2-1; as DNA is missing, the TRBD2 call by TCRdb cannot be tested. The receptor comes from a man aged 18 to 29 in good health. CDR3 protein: CSNDRLAGPIREQFF.